Listed below are T cell receptor beta chains from one sample, sequenced in a study of T-cell memory formation after mild COVID-19. Each CDR3 protein gets one entry after TCRdb re-called the 5' RACE reads with MiXCR. Of approximately 65,000 distinct CDR3 sequences listed, over 15% were seen once; the top ten hold 25% to 35%. Sequences were obtained from PBMCs or a T cell subset sorted from them (not recorded which). These receptors were taken from an adult woman who had mild COVID-19 (a few samples of this study predate the infection). Cell type and time point are not known. Each CDR3 is given with its conserved first and last residue. The order of the fields is J gene, V gene, clone size, D gene, CDR3 protein, CDR3 DNA. The D gene is left open where the match is weak. The size field is filled for only some rows; it gives once, few, many or a size class.

TRBJ2-7 TRBV7-9 few NA CASSLARDYEQYF TGTGCCAGCAGCTTAGCCCGGGACTACGAGCAGTACTTC
TRBJ2-7 TRBV3-1 medium-sized TRBD1 CASSQPGQGSYEQYF TGTGCCAGCAGCCAACCGGGACAGGGGTCCTACGAGCAGTACTTC
TRBJ2-7 TRBV7-6 NA NA CASSLGGPGSYEQYF TGTGCCAGCAGCTTAGGGGGGCCAGGGTCCTACGAGCAGTACTTC
TRBJ2-1 TRBV6-1 NA TRBD1 CASSVGTGGDEQFF TGTGCCAGCAGTGTGGGGACAGGGGGGGATGAGCAGTTCTTC
TRBJ1-1 TRBV7-3 NA TRBD1 CASGQDPGTEAFF TGTGCCAGCGGACAGGACCCCGGCACTGAAGCTTTCTTT
TRBJ2-7 TRBV15 few TRBD1 CATSLGQGPYEQYF TGTGCCACCAGCTTGGGACAGGGACCCTACGAGCAGTACTTC
TRBJ2-2 TRBV13 NA TRBD1 CASSSTGDTGELFF TGTGCCAGCAGCTCGACAGGGGACACCGGGGAGCTGTTTTTT
TRBJ2-3 TRBV6-4 few NA CASSVSAASGTDTQYF TGTGCCAGCAGTGTATCAGCGGCCTCGGGCACAGATACGCAGTATTTT
TRBJ2-1 TRBV11-2 few NA CASSLDRWGDTSSYNEQFF TGTGCCAGCAGCTTAGATAGGTGGGGGGATACGAGCTCCTACAATGAGCAGTTCTTC
TRBJ2-2 TRBV6-4 few NA CASSEGNTGELFF TGTGCCAGCAGTGAGGGGAACACCGGGGAGCTGTTTTTT
TRBJ1-5 TRBV6-2/TRBV6-3 NA NA CASSYDSTPNQPQHF TGTGCCAGCAGTTACGACTCTACCCCGAATCAGCCCCAGCATTTT
TRBJ2-7 TRBV6-5 few NA CASSYGQGPYEQYF TGTGCCAGCAGTTACGGGCAGGGACCCTACGAGCAGTACTTC
TRBJ2-2 TRBV7-3 few TRBD2 CASSTDTLLAGGRRNTGELFF TGTGCCAGCAGCACCGACACCCTTCTAGCGGGAGGGCGCAGGAACACCGGGGAGCTGTTTTTT
TRBJ2-1 TRBV7-3 few TRBD2 CASSLSGSSYNEQFF TGTGCCAGCAGCCTTAGCGGGAGCTCCTACAATGAGCAGTTCTTC
TRBJ2-1 TRBV2 NA NA CASSVQRYNEQFF TGTGCCAGCAGTGTACAGCGCTACAATGAGCAGTTCTTC
TRBJ2-7 TRBV12-3/TRBV12-4 NA TRBD2 CASSPGLALYEQYF TGTGCCAGCAGTCCGGGACTAGCCCTATACGAGCAGTACTTC
TRBJ2-1 TRBV11-2 many NA CASSFRDSTEEQFF TGTGCCAGCAGCTTCCGGGACTCGACGGAAGAGCAGTTCTTC
TRBJ2-2 TRBV4-3 few NA CASSQDRGNTGELFF TGCGCCAGCAGCCAAGATCGAGGGAACACCGGGGAGCTGTTTTTT
TRBJ2-6 TRBV5-1 NA NA CASTPDSHSGANVLTF TGCGCCAGCACCCCGGACAGCCACTCTGGGGCCAACGTCCTGACTTTC
TRBJ2-7 TRBV5-1 few NA CASREQGGPSYEQYF TGCGCCAGCCGAGAGCAAGGGGGACCTTCCTACGAGCAGTACTTC
TRBJ1-2 TRBV29-1 NA TRBD1 CSVENRGDYGYTF TGCAGCGTTGAGAACAGGGGGGACTATGGCTACACCTTC
TRBJ1-1 TRBV4-1 NA NA CASSQDSGGNTEAFF TGCGCCAGCAGCCAAGATTCGGGGGGGAACACTGAAGCTTTCTTT
TRBJ2-2 TRBV4-1 once NA CASSTVEDTGELFF TGCGCCAGCAGCACTGTAGAGGACACCGGGGAGCTGTTTTTT
TRBJ2-2 TRBV12-3/TRBV12-4 few NA CASMGSVNTGELFF TGTGCCAGCATGGGGAGCGTGAACACCGGGGAGCTGTTTTTT
TRBJ1-1 TRBV24-1 NA NA CATRARENSEAFF TGTGCCACCAGGGCGAGGGAAAACAGTGAAGCTTTCTTT
TRBJ2-2 TRBV6-5 NA TRBD1 CASSSEDRAETGELFF TGTGCCAGCAGTTCCGAGGACAGGGCTGAGACCGGGGAGCTGTTTTTT